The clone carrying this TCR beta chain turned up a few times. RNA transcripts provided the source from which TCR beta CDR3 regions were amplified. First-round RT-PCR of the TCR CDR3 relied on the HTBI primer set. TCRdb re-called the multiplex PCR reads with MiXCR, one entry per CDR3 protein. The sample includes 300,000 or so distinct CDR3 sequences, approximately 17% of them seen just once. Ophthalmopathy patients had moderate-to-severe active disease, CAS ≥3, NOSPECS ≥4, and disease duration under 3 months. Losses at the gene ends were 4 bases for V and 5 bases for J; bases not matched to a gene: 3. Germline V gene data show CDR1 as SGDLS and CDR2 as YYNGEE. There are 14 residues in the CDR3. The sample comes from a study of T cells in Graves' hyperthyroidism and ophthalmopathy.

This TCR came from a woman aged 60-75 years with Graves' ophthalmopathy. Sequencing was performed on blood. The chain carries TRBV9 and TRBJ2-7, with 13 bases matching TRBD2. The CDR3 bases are TGTGCCAGCAGCAGACTAGCGGGAGGCAACGAGCAGTACTTC. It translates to CASSRLAGGNEQYF.